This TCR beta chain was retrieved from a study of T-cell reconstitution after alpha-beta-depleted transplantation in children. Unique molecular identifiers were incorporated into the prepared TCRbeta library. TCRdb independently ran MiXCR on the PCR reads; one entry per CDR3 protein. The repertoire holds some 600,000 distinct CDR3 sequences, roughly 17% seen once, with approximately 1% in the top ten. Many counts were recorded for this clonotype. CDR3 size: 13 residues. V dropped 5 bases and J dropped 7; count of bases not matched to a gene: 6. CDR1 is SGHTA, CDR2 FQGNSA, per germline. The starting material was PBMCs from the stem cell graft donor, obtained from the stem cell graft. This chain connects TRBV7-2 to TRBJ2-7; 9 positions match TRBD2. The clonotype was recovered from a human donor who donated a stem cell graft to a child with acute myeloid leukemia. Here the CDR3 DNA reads TGTGCCAGCAGCCCAAGACTAGCGGAAGAGCAGTACTTC. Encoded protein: CASSPRLAEEQYF. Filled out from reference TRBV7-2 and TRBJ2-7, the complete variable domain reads GAGVSQSPSNKVTEKGKDVELRCDPISGHTALYWYRQSLGQGLEFLIYFQGNSAPDKSGLPSDRFSAERTGGSVSTLTIQRTQQEDSAVYLCASSPRLAEEQYFGPGTRLTVT.